This is a list of T cell receptor beta chains from one sample in a study of T cell responses to AZD1222 COVID-19 vaccine. This table comes from immunoSEQ multiplex PCR, and its TCRdb copy is limited to in-frame clones, with some not included. Of 100,000 to 150,000 clones detected, around 86% appear once; the ten largest clones hold 20% to 25%. Material: peripheral blood, obtained on day 0 of AZD1222 vaccination. These receptor sequences come from an adult in good health. The CDR3 runs from the conserved cysteine through the conserved F or W. Fields, in order: J gene, V gene, clone size, D gene, CDR3 DNA, CDR3 protein. The D gene is left open where the match is weak. Clone size is given for some rows only: seen once, a few or many times, or a class if the clone is expanded.

TRBJ2-4 | TRBV15 | - | - | TGTGCCACCAGCAGAGATGGGGGGGCCAAAAACATTCAGTACTTC | CATSRDGGAKNIQYF
TRBJ2-1 | TRBV5-6 | once | TRBD1 | TGTGCCAGCAGCAGCCTCGACAGGGTAGAGCAGTTCTTC | CASSSLDRVEQFF
TRBJ2-7 | TRBV6-5 | few | TRBD1 | TGTGCCAGCAGTCTGACAGGGGCGAGCTCCTACGAGCAGTACTTC | CASSLTGASSYEQYF
TRBJ2-5 | TRBV7-8 | many | TRBD1 | TGTGCCAGCAGCTACAGGGACAGCGTACTCCAAGAGACCCAGTACTTC | CASSYRDSVLQETQYF
TRBJ1-4 | TRBV5-1 | - | - | TGCGCCAGCAGCTTGGTTGGGGTGACTAATGAAAAACTGTTTTTT | CASSLVGVTNEKLFF
TRBJ2-7 | TRBV28 | - | - | TGTGCCAGCAGGGTTCCCAGGGGCTCCGAGCAGTACTTC | CASRVPRGSEQYF
TRBJ1-6 | TRBV9 | - | - | TGTGCCAGCAGCCCCGAGGGGACTTATTCACCCCTCCACTTT | CASSPEGTYSPLHF
TRBJ1-3 | TRBV7-9 | - | TRBD1 | TGTGCCAGCAGCTTTACACAGGGGGCTTCTGGAAACACCATATATTTT | CASSFTQGASGNTIYF
TRBJ1-1 | TRBV2 | - | TRBD1 | TGTGCCAGCAGGGAGGGGGCCGAAGCTTTCTTT | CASREGAEAFF
TRBJ2-7 | TRBV4-3 | - | - | TGCGCCAGCAGCCACCCCCCTATGCAGGGTGAAAATTTCTACGAGCAGTACTTC | CASSHPPMQGENFYEQYF
TRBJ2-2 | TRBV2 | - | - | TGTGCCAGCAGTGACCAGGTAGCGGAAACCGGGGAGCTGTTTTTT | CASSDQVAETGELFF
TRBJ1-1 | TRBV12-3/TRBV12-4 | - | - | TGTGCCAGCAGTTTAAGGGGGTGGCAAGCTTTCTTT | CASSLRGWQAFF
TRBJ1-5 | TRBV12-3/TRBV12-4 | - | - | TGTGCCAGCAGTTTTGTGGGGGGTCAGCCCCAGCATTTT | CASSFVGGQPQHF
TRBJ1-1 | TRBV5-1 | - | - | TGCGCCAGCAGCTCGATAATACAACCGACTGAAGCTTTCTTT | CASSSIIQPTEAFF
TRBJ2-5 | TRBV19 | - | - | TGTGCCAGTAGGGGTCTAGAGACCCAGTACTTC | CASRGLETQYF
TRBJ1-6 | TRBV7-8 | - | TRBD1 | TGTGCCAGCAGCCGAGCCGGGACAGGGGGTTCACCCCTCCACTTT | CASSRAGTGGSPLHF
TRBJ1-2 | TRBV5-6 | - | TRBD1 | TGTGCCAGCAGCTCCTCCCGGGGACAGGGCTACACCTTC | CASSSSRGQGYTF
TRBJ2-1 | TRBV9 | few | - | TGTGCCAGCAGCCCGGGACCCGACAATGAGCAGTTCTTC | CASSPGPDNEQFF
TRBJ1-1 | TRBV13 | - | - | TGTGCCAGCAGCTTACCGGGACAGAACACTGAAGCTTTCTTT | CASSLPGQNTEAFF
TRBJ2-7 | TRBV28 | once | TRBD2 | TGTGCCAGCAGTTACTTGGGGGGGGAGCAGTACTTC | CASSYLGGEQYF
TRBJ1-2 | TRBV28 | - | - | TGTGCCAGCAGTTTCCAGGGGAACTATGGCTACACCTTC | CASSFQGNYGYTF
TRBJ2-3 | TRBV13 | - | TRBD1 | TGTGCCAGCAGCTTAGCGGACAGGGAAAGCACAGATACGCAGTATTTT | CASSLADRESTDTQYF
TRBJ1-2 | TRBV30 | - | - | TGTGCCTGGAAATGGTCTGGGAACTATGGCTACACCTTC | CAWKWSGNYGYTF
TRBJ2-7 | TRBV4-3 | - | - | TGCGCCAGCAGCCCTACTCGCGAGCAGTACTTC | CASSPTREQYF
TRBJ1-1 | TRBV29-1 | - | - | TGCAGCGTTGAGCGGCAGCTATACACTGAAGCTTTCTTT | CSVERQLYTEAFF
TRBJ2-7 | TRBV18 | - | TRBD1 | TGTGCCAGCTCACCTTTACAGGGGGAAGACGAGCAGTACTTC | CASSPLQGEDEQYF
TRBJ2-5 | TRBV18 | - | - | TGTGCCAGCTCAAGGTCTATTGGGGAGACCCAGTACTTC | CASSRSIGETQYF
TRBJ2-3 | TRBV18 | few | - | TGTGCCAGCTCGCCCACGGGCCGCACAGATACGCAGTATTTT | CASSPTGRTDTQYF
TRBJ2-2 | TRBV5-1 | - | - | TGCGCCAGCAGCTTGTTCGGACCGATGGCCTCATCGAACACCGGGGAGCTGTTTTTT | CASSLFGPMASSNTGELFF
TRBJ2-7 | TRBV27 | - | TRBD2 | TGTGCCAGCAGTACTAGCGGGGGCTACTCCTACGAGCAGTACTTC | CASSTSGGYSYEQYF
TRBJ2-5 | TRBV18 | - | TRBD1 | TGTGCCAGCTCACCCCTAGACAGGGGGTTCCAAGAGACCCAGTACTTC | CASSPLDRGFQETQYF
TRBJ1-5 | TRBV28 | - | TRBD1 | TGTGCCAGCAGTTTTACGGGACAGCGTAATCAGCCCCAGCATTTT | CASSFTGQRNQPQHF
TRBJ2-1 | TRBV28 | - | - | TGTGCCAGCCTCCTATCGGGGTCCTACAATGAGCAGTTCTTC | CASLLSGSYNEQFF
TRBJ1-1 | TRBV30 | - | - | TGTGCCTGGAGTTCTACAGAGAACACTGAAGCTTTCTTT | CAWSSTENTEAFF
TRBJ2-7 | TRBV19 | - | - | TGTGCCAGCACACAGGCGGGGACCGGACATACGCAGTACTTC | CASTQAGTGHTQYF
TRBJ1-2 | TRBV7-9 | - | - | TGTGCCAGCAGGTTTGCTGGGGGAGGGGACTATGGCTACACCTTC | CASRFAGGGDYGYTF
TRBJ1-4 | TRBV27 | few | - | TGTGCCAGCAGTTTATTTGTTGAAAAACTGTTTTTT | CASSLFVEKLFF
TRBJ2-2 | TRBV19 | - | TRBD1 | TGTGCCAGTACCCTAAGTAGGGGACAGGGTACTTGGGAGCTGTTTTTT | CASTLSRGQGTWELFF
TRBJ1-2 | TRBV25-1 | - | - | TGTGCCAGCAGCAGTCCAATCTATGGCTACACCTTC | CASSSPIYGYTF
TRBJ1-1 | TRBV6-5 | - | TRBD1 | TGTGCCAGCAGTTACTCTCAGGGGGCGGACACTGAAGCTTTCTTT | CASSYSQGADTEAFF
TRBJ1-6 | TRBV6-5 | - | - | TGTGCCAGCAGTTACAGGGGTACACCCCTCCACTTT | CASSYRGTPLHF
TRBJ2-1 | TRBV29-1 | - | TRBD1 | TGCAGCGTTGACCAGGGGGCCTACAATGAGCAGTTCTTC | CSVDQGAYNEQFF
TRBJ1-5 | TRBV7-9 | - | - | TGTGCCAGCAGCTTAGGTCAGCGATATAGCAATCAGCCCCAGCATTTT | CASSLGQRYSNQPQHF
TRBJ1-2 | TRBV19 | - | - | TGTGCCAGCGGCACCGCAGGGAATCGGCTAGGAGGCTACACCTTC | CASGTAGNRLGGYTF
TRBJ1-6 | TRBV14 | - | - | TGTGCCAGCAGCCAAGCGGGGGCCTACTCCTATAATTCACCCCTCCACTTT | CASSQAGAYSYNSPLHF
TRBJ1-5 | TRBV15 | - | TRBD1 | TGTGCCACCAGCGGACGACCGGGACAGGGAAACTATCAGCCCCAGCATTTT | CATSGRPGQGNYQPQHF
TRBJ2-6 | TRBV19 | - | - | TGTGCCAGTAGAGACTCCGGGGAGGTATACTCTGGGGCCAACGTCCTGACTTTC | CASRDSGEVYSGANVLTF
TRBJ1-3 | TRBV28 | few | - | TGTGCCAGCAGTCTGCCCGGAGGGGGGGCGTTATCTGGAAACACCATATATTTT | CASSLPGGGALSGNTIYF
TRBJ1-6 | TRBV2 | - | TRBD1 | TGTGCCAGCAGTGAAAAGGGGGCGGTTTTTGGATCACCCCTCCACTTT | CASSEKGAVFGSPLHF
TRBJ2-7 | TRBV11-2 | - | - | TGTGCCAGCAGCTTAGAAAGGCAGTCTCACGAGCAGTACTTC | CASSLERQSHEQYF
TRBJ1-2 | TRBV14 | - | TRBD1 | TGTGCCAGCAGCCAGAGACTAGGGGACAGGGGGAACGGCTACACCTTC | CASSQRLGDRGNGYTF
TRBJ2-7 | TRBV7-3 | - | TRBD1 | TGTGCCAGCAGCTCCGGGGGACAGGCCTACGAGCAGTACTTC | CASSSGGQAYEQYF
TRBJ1-4 | TRBV29-1 | - | - | TGCAGCGTTACCCAGAATAGGGAAAAACTGTTTTTT | CSVTQNREKLFF
TRBJ2-6 | TRBV19 | - | - | TGTGCCAGTTGTAATACTGGGGCCAACGTCCTGACTTTC | CASCNTGANVLTF
TRBJ2-1 | TRBV9 | - | TRBD2 | TGTGCCAGCAGCGTAAATTTGCTAGCGGGGGACAATGAGCAGTTCTTC | CASSVNLLAGDNEQFF